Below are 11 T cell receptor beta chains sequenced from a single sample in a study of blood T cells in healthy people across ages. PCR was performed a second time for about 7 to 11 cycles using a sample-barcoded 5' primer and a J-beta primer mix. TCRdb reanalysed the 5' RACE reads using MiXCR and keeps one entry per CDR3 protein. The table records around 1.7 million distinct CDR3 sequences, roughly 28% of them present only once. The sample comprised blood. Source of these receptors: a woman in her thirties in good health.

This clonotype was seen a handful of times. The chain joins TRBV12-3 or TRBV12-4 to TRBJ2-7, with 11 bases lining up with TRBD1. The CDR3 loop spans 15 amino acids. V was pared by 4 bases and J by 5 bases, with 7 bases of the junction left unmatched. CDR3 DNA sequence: TGTGCCAGCAGTTACACCGGGACAGGGGGTAACGAGCAGTACTTC. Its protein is CASSYTGTGGNEQYF.

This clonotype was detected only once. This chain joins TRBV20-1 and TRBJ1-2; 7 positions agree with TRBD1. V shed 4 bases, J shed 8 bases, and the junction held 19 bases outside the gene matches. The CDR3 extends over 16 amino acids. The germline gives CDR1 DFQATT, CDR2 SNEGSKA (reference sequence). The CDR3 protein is CSANSVQGGPRFGYTF. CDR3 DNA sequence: TGCAGTGCTAATTCGGTGCAGGGGGGCCCTAGGTTCGGCTACACCTTC.

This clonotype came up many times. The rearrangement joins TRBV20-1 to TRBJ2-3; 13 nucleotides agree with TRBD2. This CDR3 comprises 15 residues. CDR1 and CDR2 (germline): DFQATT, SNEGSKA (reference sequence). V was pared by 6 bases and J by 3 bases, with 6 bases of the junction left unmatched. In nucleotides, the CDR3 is TGCAGTGCCCGGACTAGCGGGAGTTCAACAGATACGCAGTATTTT. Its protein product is CSARTSGSSTDTQYF.

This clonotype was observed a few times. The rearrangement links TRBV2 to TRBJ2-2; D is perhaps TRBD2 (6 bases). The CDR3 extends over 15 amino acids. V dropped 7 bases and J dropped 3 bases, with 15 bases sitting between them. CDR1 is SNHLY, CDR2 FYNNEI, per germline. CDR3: CASTTGVLDTGELFF. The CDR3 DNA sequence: TGTGCCAGCACGACGGGGGTTTTGGACACCGGGGAGCTGTTTTTT.

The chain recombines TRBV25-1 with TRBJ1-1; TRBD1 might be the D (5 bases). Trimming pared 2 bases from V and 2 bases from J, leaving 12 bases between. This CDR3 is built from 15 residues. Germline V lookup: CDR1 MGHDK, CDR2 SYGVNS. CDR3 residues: CASSEGDSHNTEAFF. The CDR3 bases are TGTGCCAGCAGTGAAGGAGACAGCCATAACACTGAAGCTTTCTTT.

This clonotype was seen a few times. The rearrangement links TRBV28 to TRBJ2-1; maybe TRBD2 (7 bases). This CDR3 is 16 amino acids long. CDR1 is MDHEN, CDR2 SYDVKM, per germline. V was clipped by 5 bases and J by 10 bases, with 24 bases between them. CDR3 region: CASSRGAAGARGEQFF. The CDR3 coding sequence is TGTGCCAGCAGTAGGGGGGCCGCGGGGGCCCGGGGGGAGCAGTTCTTC.

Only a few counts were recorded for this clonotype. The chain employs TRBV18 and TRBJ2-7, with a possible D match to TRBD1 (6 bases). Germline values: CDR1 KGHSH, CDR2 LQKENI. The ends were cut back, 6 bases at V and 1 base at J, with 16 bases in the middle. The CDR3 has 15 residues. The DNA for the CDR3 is TGTGCCAGCTCTCCGACAGGAAATCCTTCCTACGAGCAGTACTTC. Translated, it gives CASSPTGNPSYEQYF.

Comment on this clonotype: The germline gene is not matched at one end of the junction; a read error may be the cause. The CDR3 spells CASSQDRGGSNEKRFF. The CDR3 bases are TGCGCCAGCAGCCAAGATAGGGGGGGCTCTAATGAAAAACGGTTTTTT. J is TRBJ1-4 and V is TRBV4-1, with TRBD1 as a possible D gene (6 bases). CDR3 size: 16 residues. Germline CDR1 MGHRA, CDR2 YSYEKL.

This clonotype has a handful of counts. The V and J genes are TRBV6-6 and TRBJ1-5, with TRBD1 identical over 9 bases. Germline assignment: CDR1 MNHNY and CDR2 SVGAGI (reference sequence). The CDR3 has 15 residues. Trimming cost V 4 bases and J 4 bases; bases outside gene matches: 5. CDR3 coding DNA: TGTGCCAGCAGTTCCAAAGGACAGGGGAATCAGCCCCAGCATTTT. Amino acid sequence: CASSSKGQGNQPQHF.

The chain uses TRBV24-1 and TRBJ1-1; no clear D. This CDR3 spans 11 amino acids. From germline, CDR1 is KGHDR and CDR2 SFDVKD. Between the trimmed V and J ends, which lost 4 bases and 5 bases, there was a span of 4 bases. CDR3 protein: CATSEGTEAFF. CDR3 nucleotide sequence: TGTGCCACCAGTGAGGGTACTGAAGCTTTCTTT.

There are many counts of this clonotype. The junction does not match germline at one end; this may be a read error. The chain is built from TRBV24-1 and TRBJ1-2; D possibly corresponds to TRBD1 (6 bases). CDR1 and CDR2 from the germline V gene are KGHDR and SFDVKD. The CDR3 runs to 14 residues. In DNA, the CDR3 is TGTGCCACCAGTGATTCTACAGGGAACTATTGCTACACCTTC. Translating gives CATSDSTGNYCYTF.